This T cell receptor (beta chain) derives from a study of regulatory T cells in long-lasting Graves disease. In the study overall: Less than 3 months of antithyroid drugs had been taken by newly diagnosed Graves' patients.

The time point denotes: newly diagnosed GD, antithyroid drugs for less than 3 months. PBMCs were the source of the RNA used for TCR sequencing. The V gene end was trimmed by 2 bases and the J gene end by 8 bases; junction bases not matched to a gene: 3. CDR3 length: 14 amino acids. From germline, CDR1 is SGHTA and CDR2 FQGNSA. For TCR beta, libraries came from iRepertoire HTBI primers and Arm-PCR of CDR3 regions. TCRdb fed the multiplex PCR reads into MiXCR, producing one record per CDR3 protein. The sample shows roughly 560,000 distinct CDR3 sequences, more than 15% of them seen only once. This clonotype was recorded many times. These same records also appear under a second study, on T cells in Graves' hyperthyroidism and ophthalmopathy. Per that study: Each diagnosis was grounded in clinical symptoms, serum thyroxine and TRAb, thyroid ultrasound, and orbital computed tomography. Among clonotypes expanded in thyroid above 0.001, most were also found in blood.

The receptor's source is a woman between 40 and 65 years old with Graves disease. The chain combines TRBV7-2 with TRBJ2-4, with TRBD2 matching 10 bases. The input for sequencing was peripheral blood mononuclear cells (PBMCs), taken at new diagnosis, from a patient treated with antithyroid drugs. The CDR3 sequence is CASSLTSGEYIQYF. CDR3 DNA: TGTGCCAGCAGCTTAACTAGCGGGGAGTACATTCAGTACTTC.